This T cell receptor (beta chain) derives from a study of blood T cell repertoires in COVID-19. This clone was observed a single time. In terms of age and location, participants ranged from about 18 to 95 years and lived in about 25 US areas. The method was immunoSEQ multiplex PCR; TCRdb's version includes in-frame clones alone and lacks a portion of them. Of 150,000 to 200,000 clones in the sample, approximately 82% are singletons; the top ten hold about 5%. Germline CDR1 and CDR2: SGDLS and YYNGEE. CDR3 length equals 15 residues. Unmatched junction bases numbered 5, after V lost 3 bases and J lost 3 bases.

The sequenced material came from PBMCs or T cells enriched from blood (not recorded which). The chain combines TRBV9 with TRBJ2-5; 10 nucleotides match TRBD2. This TCR came from an older woman with acute COVID-19. CDR3 loop: CASSAGLAVKETQYF. The CDR3 bases are TGTGCCAGCAGCGCCGGACTAGCGGTTAAAGAGACCCAGTACTTC.